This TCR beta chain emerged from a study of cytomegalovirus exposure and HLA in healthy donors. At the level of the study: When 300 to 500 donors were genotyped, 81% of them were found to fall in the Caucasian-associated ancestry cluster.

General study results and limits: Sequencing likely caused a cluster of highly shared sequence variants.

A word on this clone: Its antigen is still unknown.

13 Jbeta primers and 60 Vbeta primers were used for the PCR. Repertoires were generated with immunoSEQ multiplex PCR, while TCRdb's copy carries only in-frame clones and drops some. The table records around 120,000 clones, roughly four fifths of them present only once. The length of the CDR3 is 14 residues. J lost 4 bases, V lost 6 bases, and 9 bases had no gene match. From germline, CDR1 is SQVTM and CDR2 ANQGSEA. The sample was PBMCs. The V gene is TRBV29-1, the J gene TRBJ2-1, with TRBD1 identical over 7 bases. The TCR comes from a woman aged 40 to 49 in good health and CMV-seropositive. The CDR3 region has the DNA TGCAGCGTCGCCACAGGGGCTTGGTACAATGAGCAGTTCTTC. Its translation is CSVATGAWYNEQFF.